The next 5 T cell receptor beta chains were all read from a single sample in a study of identical twins. TCRdb recomputed calls from the 5' RACE reads with MiXCR, one row per CDR3 protein. This repertoire shows 1.5 million to 2 million distinct CDR3 sequences, less than 35% found once; its top ten account for around 0.25%. The sequenced sample was cord blood. These TCRs come from a newborn girl in good health.

This clonotype occurred a few times. The chain recombines TRBV10-3 with TRBJ1-1; no reliable D call. The CDR3 has 17 residues. Between the trimmed V and J ends, which lost 0 bases and 1 base, there was a span of 15 bases. Germline V gene sequence: CDR1 ENHRY, CDR2 SYGVKD. The chain's CDR3 is CAISESRVWPSNTEAFF. The CDR3 nucleotides read TGTGCCATCAGTGAGTCGAGAGTTTGGCCGTCGAACACTGAAGCTTTCTTT.

The rearrangement links TRBV20-1 to TRBJ2-1; 11 positions agree with TRBD2. The CDR3 is 19 amino acids. Germline loops: CDR1 DFQATT, CDR2 SNEGSKA (reference sequence). The J segment lost 0 bases and the V segment lost 0 bases, leaving 10 bases of the junction unmatched. CDR3 loop: CSARDREGLAANSYNEQFF. The DNA for the CDR3 is TGCAGTGCTAGAGATCGGGAGGGACTAGCGGCTAACTCCTACAATGAGCAGTTCTTC.

The table lists this clonotype with a few counts. The chain couples TRBV6-5 to TRBJ2-3; tentative D call: TRBD1 (6 bases). Germline V gene data show CDR1 as MNHEY and CDR2 as SVGAGI. V lost 8 bases to trimming and J lost 6 bases, with 15 bases between them. The CDR3 totals 13 residues. CDR3 protein: CASGFRTVDTQYF. In nucleotides, the CDR3 is TGTGCCAGCGGATTTAGGACAGTCGATACGCAGTATTTT.

The genes are TRBV20-1 and TRBJ2-3, with 7 bases matching TRBD2. The ends lost 7 bases at V and 0 bases at J; junction bases unmatched: 10. This CDR3 has 15 residues. Germline CDR1 reads DFQATT; CDR2 reads SNEGSKA (reference sequence). CDR3 amino acids: CSGLRLAASTDTQYF. The DNA for the CDR3 is TGCAGTGGCCTTCGGCTAGCGGCTAGCACAGATACGCAGTATTTT.

This clonotype showed up just a few times. This rearrangement joins TRBV28 to TRBJ2-1; TRBD2 matches 10 bases. The CDR3 loop spans 16 amino acids. Germline CDR1 is MDHEN and CDR2 is SYDVKM. V dropped 4 bases and J dropped 6; count of bases not matched to a gene: 9. The CDR3, as DNA: TGTGCCAGCAGTTCTACTTATAGCGGGAGGCCCAATGAGCAGTTCTTC. Translation: CASSSTYSGRPNEQFF.